This T cell receptor beta chain was captured by sequencing in a study of T cells expressing NK-cell markers. Across the whole study: Sequencing covered eight donors, seven HCMV-seropositive and one seronegative. Study observations and caveats: In over 5 donors, dominant CD3+CD56+NKG2C+ clonotypes ranked among the top 10 CD8+ clonotypes. Four of the donors also had these clonotypes leading their CD3+CD56-NKG2C+ fraction.

The cDNA for TCR beta came from 5'RACE template switching with UMIs. TCRdb reanalyzed the 5' RACE reads and collapses them to one entry per CDR3 protein, without DNA. This sample carries 550,000 to 600,000 distinct CDR3 sequences, with less than 4.5% going to the ten biggest clones. Germline V gene lookup returns CDR1 SQVTM and CDR2 ANQGSEA. CDR3 length equals 14 residues. About this clonotype itself: Antigen specificity is unknown.

This rearrangement joins TRBV29-1 to TRBJ2-5; TCRdb outputs TRBD1, but without DNA this stays unchecked. Material: blood T cells: a sorted CD56 or NKG2C T cell subset, CD4+ or CD8+ T cells, or bulk PBMC T cells (not recorded which). The clonotype was recovered from a man between 18 and 29 years old in good health. The CDR3 protein is CSVVGQGGWETQYF.